The following is a T cell receptor (beta chain) sequence with its context. The CDR3 sequence is 16 residues long. Germline-derived CDR1 and CDR2 are MGHRA and YSYEKL. This specimen belongs to a study of blood T cells in healthy people across ages. For the second PCR, which ran for roughly 6 to 12 cycles, a sample-barcoded 5' primer and a J-beta primer mix were used. TCRdb re-derived calls from the 5' RACE reads in MiXCR, one entry per CDR3 protein. The sample consists of around 990,000 distinct CDR3 sequences, roughly two fifths of them appearing once. This rearrangement joins TRBV4-1 to TRBJ2-7; 9 bases line up with TRBD1. The last part of the DNA fits TRBJ2-4 better; the J call may be wrong. Sequenced input: blood. This TCR derives from a man between 18 and 29 years old in good health. The CDR3 DNA sequence: TGCGCCAGCAGCCAAGCCCCAACAGGGGGCACAAACATTCAGTACTTC. As protein: CASSQAPTGGTNIQYF.